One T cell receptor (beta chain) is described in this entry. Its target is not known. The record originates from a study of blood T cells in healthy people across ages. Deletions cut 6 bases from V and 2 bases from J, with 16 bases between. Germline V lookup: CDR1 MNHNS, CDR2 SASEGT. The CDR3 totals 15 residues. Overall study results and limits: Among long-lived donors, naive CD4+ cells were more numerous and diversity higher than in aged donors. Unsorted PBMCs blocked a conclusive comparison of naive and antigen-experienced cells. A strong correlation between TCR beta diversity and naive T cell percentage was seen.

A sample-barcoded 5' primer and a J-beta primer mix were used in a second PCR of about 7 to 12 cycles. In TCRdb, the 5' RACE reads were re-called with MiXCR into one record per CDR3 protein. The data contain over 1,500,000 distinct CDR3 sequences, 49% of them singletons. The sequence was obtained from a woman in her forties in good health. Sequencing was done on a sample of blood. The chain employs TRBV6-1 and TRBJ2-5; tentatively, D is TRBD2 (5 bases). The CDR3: CASRDRPSGQETQYF. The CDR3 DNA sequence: TGTGCCAGCAGGGACCGGCCGTCGGGACAAGAGACCCAGTACTTC.